Listed below are T cell receptor beta chains from one sample, sequenced in a study of shared clonotypes between healthy human individuals. Produced via immunoSEQ multiplex PCR; TCRdb's table is partial and in-frame only. The data hold over a million clones, with approximately 72% observed a single time. Material: memory CD4+ T cells sorted from blood. These receptor sequences come from a man in his late teens or twenties in good health. Each CDR3 is given with its conserved first and last residue. D genes are given only for firm matches. Rows may omit the clone size; those that give it use once, few, many or a size class.

V,D,size,J,DNA,CDR3
TRBV6-5,TRBD2,NA,TRBJ2-7,TGTGCCAGCAGTTACAGCGGGAGAGACAACGAGCAGTACTTC,CASSYSGRDNEQYF
TRBV6-5,NA,NA,TRBJ2-3,TGTGCCAGCAGGTCGGCAGATACGCAGTATTTT,CASRSADTQYF
TRBV5-4,NA,once,TRBJ2-3,TGTGCCAGCAGCTTGGCTGGACGGCACACAGATACGCAGTATTTT,CASSLAGRHTDTQYF
TRBV7-2,NA,few,TRBJ2-2,TGTGCCAGCAGCGCGACCGGGGCCGGGGCGCTGTTTTTT,CASSATGAGALFF
TRBV5-6,NA,NA,TRBJ2-1,TGTGCCAGCGGCAGAAATGAGCAGTTCTTC,CASGRNEQFF
TRBV2,NA,NA,TRBJ1-3,TGTGCCAGCAGTAACGGAGTTTCCGGGCCGGGAAACACCATATATTTT,CASSNGVSGPGNTIYF
TRBV27,NA,few,TRBJ2-2,TGTGCCAGCAGTGGTACAGGCCTTACTCGGGAGCTGTTTTTT,CASSGTGLTRELFF
TRBV6-6,TRBD1,few,TRBJ1-2,TGTGCCAGCAGCCCACAGGGGGTATTAGGCTACACCTTC,CASSPQGVLGYTF
TRBV7-2,TRBD2,once,TRBJ2-1,TGTGCCAGCAGGCGGCGCCTAGCGGCGTACAATGAGCAGTTCTTC,CASRRRLAAYNEQFF
TRBV30,NA,NA,TRBJ2-5,TGTGCTTGGAGCCCCAGGGTTCTAGGAGAGACCCAGTACTTC,CAWSPRVLGETQYF
TRBV28,TRBD1,NA,TRBJ2-7,TGTGCCAGCAGTTTCGGACAGGGGGCCGGCTCCTACGAGCAGTACTTC,CASSFGQGAGSYEQYF
TRBV19,NA,NA,TRBJ2-4,TGTGCCAGCTTGGGGTTCGCCAAAAACATTCAGTACTTC,CASLGFAKNIQYF
TRBV10-2,TRBD2,few,TRBJ2-2,TGCGCCGGGGGGGACCTGAACACCGGGGAGCTGTTTTTT,CAGGDLNTGELFF
TRBV11-2,NA,NA,TRBJ2-1,TGTGCCAGCAGCTTACGGCAGGGACCCAACAATGAGCAGTTCTTC,CASSLRQGPNNEQFF
TRBV5-6,NA,few,TRBJ2-1,TGTGCCAGCAGCTTGGCCGGGGTATACAATGAGCAGTTCTTC,CASSLAGVYNEQFF
TRBV11-2,NA,NA,TRBJ1-2,TGTGCCAGCAGCTCAATTCCGGGCTCCTATGGCTACACCTTC,CASSSIPGSYGYTF
TRBV9,NA,NA,TRBJ2-7,TGTGCCAGCACCCGGTCGGACAACACCTACGAGCAGTACTTC,CASTRSDNTYEQYF
TRBV27,TRBD1,NA,TRBJ2-1,TGTGCCAGCAGGAGGGGACAGGAGCCTTACGGGCAGTTCTTC,CASRRGQEPYGQFF
TRBV18,TRBD1,NA,TRBJ2-4,TGTGCCAGCTCACCACCGTCACAGGGGATTGCCAAAAACATTCAGTACTTC,CASSPPSQGIAKNIQYF
TRBV25-1,NA,many,TRBJ2-3,TGTGCCAGCAGTGAATATCCCACAGGAACAGATACGCAGTATTTT,CASSEYPTGTDTQYF
TRBV27,NA,NA,TRBJ2-7,TGTGCCAGCAGTTTATTTCCCTTGAGGGAGCAGTACTTC,CASSLFPLREQYF
TRBV10-3,NA,NA,TRBJ2-7,TGTGCCATCAGTGAAAGACTCTACGAGCAGTACTTC,CAISERLYEQYF
TRBV29-1,NA,NA,TRBJ2-1,TGCAGCGCCGTTGGAGACGGCGGGCCGGGTTTCTTC,CSAVGDGGPGFF
TRBV6-1,NA,NA,TRBJ2-3,TGTGCCAGCGTCCGCGCAGGCCTTATAACAGATACGCAGTATTTT,CASVRAGLITDTQYF
TRBV30,TRBD1,NA,TRBJ2-7,TGTGCCTGGAGTAAGCCCTGGGACAGGGGAATCCACGAGCAGTACTTC,CAWSKPWDRGIHEQYF
TRBV2,NA,NA,TRBJ1-1,TGTGCCAGCTCTGGACAGCCAAACACTGAAGCTTTCTTT,CASSGQPNTEAFF
TRBV6-6,NA,NA,TRBJ1-5,TGTGCCAGCAGTTACCCCCAGGGGCAGGGTCAGCCCCAGCATTTT,CASSYPQGQGQPQHF
TRBV20-1,NA,NA,TRBJ1-4,TGCAGTGCTTCGACTAATGAAAAACTGTTTTTT,CSASTNEKLFF
TRBV6-6,NA,NA,TRBJ2-3,TGTGCCAGCAGTTGGCGGGAAAGCACAGATACGCAGTATTTT,CASSWRESTDTQYF
TRBV18,NA,NA,TRBJ2-1,TGTGCCAGCTCCCTACAGACTATCACCGGGTACAATGAGCAGTTCTTC,CASSLQTITGYNEQFF
TRBV11-2,NA,NA,TRBJ2-1,TGTGCCAGCAGCTTACCCAGGGGTGAGCAGTTCTTC,CASSLPRGEQFF
TRBV6-1,NA,NA,TRBJ2-7,TGTGCCAGCGTTTACTACGAGCAGTACTTC,CASVYYEQYF
TRBV7-6,NA,NA,TRBJ1-1,TGTGCCAGCAGCTTTTCAGGGGTTGGTGAAGCTTTCTTT,CASSFSGVGEAFF
TRBV28,TRBD1,NA,TRBJ2-4,TGTGCCAGCACACAGGGGGCGGAAAACATTCAGTACTTC,CASTQGAENIQYF
TRBV2,NA,NA,TRBJ1-5,TGTGCCAGCAGTCTACTTTGGGTGGCAGGGAGTGTGGAGAATCAGCCCCAGCATTTT,CASSLLWVAGSVENQPQHF
TRBV6-5,NA,NA,TRBJ1-4,TGTGCCAGCAGTTCCGACCTGAATGAAAAACTGTTTTTT,CASSSDLNEKLFF
TRBV6-1,NA,NA,TRBJ2-3,TGTGCCAGCAGTCCGGGGTCCACAGATACGCAGTATTTT,CASSPGSTDTQYF
TRBV21-1,NA,many,TRBJ2-7,TGTGCCAGCAGCACTTATAGTAGGCGGGGACCCTACGAGCAGTACTTC,CASSTYSRRGPYEQYF
TRBV5-1,TRBD1,NA,TRBJ2-5,TGCGCCAGCAACCGGGGACAGGGCAAAGAGACCCAGTACTTC,CASNRGQGKETQYF
TRBV18,NA,few,TRBJ2-2,TGTGCCAGCTCACCGGCTAAGCAGGGTATCACCGGGGAGCTGTTTTTT,CASSPAKQGITGELFF
TRBV14,NA,NA,TRBJ1-1,TGTGCCAGCAGCCAATACGGGATCACTGAAGCTTTCTTT,CASSQYGITEAFF
TRBV2,NA,NA,TRBJ1-5,TGTGCCAGCAGTGCCCAGAATCAGCCCCAGCATTTT,CASSAQNQPQHF
TRBV5-1,NA,NA,TRBJ2-1,TGCGCCAGTACCCTCGAGGGATCGATCTCAAGTTTCTTC,CASTLEGSISSFF
TRBV29-1,NA,NA,TRBJ2-5,TGCAGCGTTGAACTGCAATTAGGGCTAGCGTCCCTGGCCCAGTACTTC,CSVELQLGLASLAQYF
TRBV7-5,NA,NA,TRBJ2-7,TGTGCCAGAAGCCAAGCTACCGGGACAGCCGCCTACGAGCAGTACTTC,CARSQATGTAAYEQYF
TRBV6-5,NA,NA,TRBJ1-2,TGTGCCAGCAGTTACGAAGGGGGGCGCCGGGGCTACACCTTC,CASSYEGGRRGYTF
TRBV30,TRBD1,few,TRBJ1-6,TGTGCCTGGCGCACGGGACAGCGTAATTCACCCCTCCACTTT,CAWRTGQRNSPLHF
TRBV7-3,NA,few,TRBJ1-1,TGTGCCAGTCTACTCACGGTAGGCGCTGAAGCTTTCTTT,CASLLTVGAEAFF
TRBV9,NA,NA,TRBJ2-2,TGTGCCAGCAGCGACCCAAGGCCGGGGAAGGGTGGTAAAGGGGGAAACACCGGGGAGCTGTTTTTT,CASSDPRPGKGGKGGNTGELFF
TRBV19,TRBD1,NA,TRBJ1-6,TGTGCCACCTCGACAGGGTTTGGTAAAAGCTATTCACCCCTCCACTTT,CATSTGFGKSYSPLHF
TRBV11-2,TRBD2,once,TRBJ2-2,TGTGCCAGCAGCCGCCCGTCGACTAGCGGTAACACCGGGGAGCTGTTTTTT,CASSRPSTSGNTGELFF
TRBV5-6,TRBD2,once,TRBJ2-3,TGTGCCAGCAGAGAGCGGGGGAGCACAGATACGCAGTATTTT,CASRERGSTDTQYF
TRBV5-5,NA,NA,TRBJ1-6,TGTGCCAGCAGCCTAGACCCGAACAATTCACCCCTCCACTTT,CASSLDPNNSPLHF
TRBV15,TRBD2,few,TRBJ2-5,TGTGCCACCAGAGACCCGACTAGCGGGGCAGAGACCCAGTACTTC,CATRDPTSGAETQYF
TRBV30,TRBD1,NA,TRBJ1-6,TGTGCCTGGACACCGGGACAGGTTAATTCACCCCTCCACTTT,CAWTPGQVNSPLHF
TRBV4-1,NA,few,TRBJ1-4,TGCGCCAGCAGCCAAGACGGAGCAGGGGTAAATGAAAAACTGTTTTTT,CASSQDGAGVNEKLFF
TRBV6-9,NA,NA,TRBJ2-5,TGTGCCAGCAGTAGGGGGAGAGAGACCCAGTACTTC,CASSRGRETQYF
TRBV6-1,TRBD1,NA,TRBJ2-7,TGTGCCAGCAGTGAAGCGACAGGGTTTGGAACGGGTCCCCACGAGCAGTACTTC,CASSEATGFGTGPHEQYF
TRBV15,NA,once,TRBJ2-1,TGTGCCACCAGCAGAGATCCGGGGGTATACAATGAGCAGTTCTTC,CATSRDPGVYNEQFF